The clone carrying this T cell receptor (beta chain) has just a few counts. The antigen remains unidentified. Treatment of the sample: roughly 11-day PBMC culture with coronavirus spike peptide pools or control peptides (ViraFEST assay). Losses at the gene ends were 4 bases for V and 8 bases for J; bases not matched to a gene: 10. This CDR3 is 14 amino acids long. CDR1 and CDR2 (germline): MNHNS, SASEGT. This record comes from a study of vaccination and CD4 T cells after COVID-19. An Oncomine TCR Beta short-read assay was used to sequence the DNA from cultured CD4+ T cells. TCRdb re-called the PCR reads with MiXCR, one entry per CDR3 protein. Of 15,000 or so distinct CDR3 sequences listed, around 48% are singletons.

This rearrangement joins TRBV6-1 to TRBJ1-2; 7 bases fit TRBD1. The sequence came from a human donor who had recovered from COVID-19. Sequencing input: CD4+ T cells from blood, cultured in vitro. DNA of the CDR3: TGTGCCAGCAGTGTTAACAGGGGAATGGGCGGCTACACCTTC. This encodes CASSVNRGMGGYTF.